Here is one T cell receptor (beta chain) with its context. The junction does not match germline at one end; this may be a read error. The entry originates in a study of neurological immune-mediated disorders. TCRdb itself ran the 5' RACE reads through MiXCR, one entry per CDR3 protein. The table shows tens of thousands of distinct CDR3 sequences, with more than 15% occurring only once. Blood bank volunteers in Maryland, USA, served as healthy controls. Unsorted libraries were generated from 2 million PBMCs. These cells had been stored in RNAlater at -80 C. Per the germline V gene, CDR1 is SGHTA and CDR2 is FQGNSA. The CDR3 covers 16 residues.

What was sequenced was PBMCs. V gene TRBV7-2 combines with J gene TRBJ2-2; perhaps TRBD2 as D (6 bases). The TCR originated in a middle-aged woman in good health. The CDR3 loop reads CASSCEPTSSGGELFF. CDR3 sequence (DNA): TGTGCCAGCAGCTGCGAGCCCACTAGCAGCGGCGGGGAGTTGTTTTTT.